This T cell receptor beta chain comes out of a study of control samples from healthy donors and cancer patients. The ends were cut back, 3 bases at V and 5 bases at J, with 4 bases in the middle. Per the germline V gene, CDR1 is ENHRY and CDR2 is SYGVKD. CDR3 length equals 11 residues. Profiling relied on immunoSEQ multiplex PCR, and the TCRdb table lists in-frame clones only, not all of them. Altogether fewer than 200,000 clones are present, 90% to 95% being singletons, with the ten largest covering over 4%. The receptor was derived from a woman aged 55-69 years in good health. The V gene is TRBV10-3, the J gene TRBJ1-2; D unresolved. The sample was blood. CDR3 nucleotides: TGTGCCATCAGTGATTTTTATGGCTACACCTTC. It yields the protein CAISDFYGYTF.